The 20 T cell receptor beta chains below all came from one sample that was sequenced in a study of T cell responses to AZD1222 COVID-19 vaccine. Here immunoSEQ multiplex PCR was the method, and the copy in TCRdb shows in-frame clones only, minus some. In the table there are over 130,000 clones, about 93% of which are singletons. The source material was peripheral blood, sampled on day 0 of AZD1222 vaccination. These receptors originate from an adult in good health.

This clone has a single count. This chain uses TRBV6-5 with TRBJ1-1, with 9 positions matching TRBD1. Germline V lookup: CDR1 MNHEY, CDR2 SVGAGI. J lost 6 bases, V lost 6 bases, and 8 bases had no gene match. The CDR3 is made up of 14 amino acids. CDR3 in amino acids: CASSRDRATAEAFF. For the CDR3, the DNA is TGTGCCAGCAGCCGGGACAGGGCAACTGCTGAAGCTTTCTTT.

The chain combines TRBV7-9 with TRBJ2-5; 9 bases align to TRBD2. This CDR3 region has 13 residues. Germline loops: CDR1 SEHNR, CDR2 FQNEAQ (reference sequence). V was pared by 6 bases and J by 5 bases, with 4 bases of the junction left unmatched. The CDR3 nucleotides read TGTGCCAGCAGGGGACTAGCCCGGGAGACCCAGTACTTC. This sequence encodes CASRGLARETQYF.

Written as DNA, the CDR3 is TGTGCCAGCAGCGGGGACTTGGGCACTGAAGCTTTCTTT. It specifies CASSGDLGTEAFF. The V call is TRBV4-2, the J call TRBJ1-1, with D possibly TRBD1 on 5 matching bases. V lost 5 bases to trimming and J lost 4 bases, with 11 bases between them. The CDR3 is 13 residues long. Germline V gene data show CDR1 as LGHNA and CDR2 as YNFKEQ.

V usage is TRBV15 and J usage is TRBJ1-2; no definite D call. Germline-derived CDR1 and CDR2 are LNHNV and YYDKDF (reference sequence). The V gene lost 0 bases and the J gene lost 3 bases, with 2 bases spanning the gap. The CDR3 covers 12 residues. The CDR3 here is CATSREDYGYTF. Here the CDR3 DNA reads TGTGCCACCAGCAGAGAGGACTATGGCTACACCTTC.

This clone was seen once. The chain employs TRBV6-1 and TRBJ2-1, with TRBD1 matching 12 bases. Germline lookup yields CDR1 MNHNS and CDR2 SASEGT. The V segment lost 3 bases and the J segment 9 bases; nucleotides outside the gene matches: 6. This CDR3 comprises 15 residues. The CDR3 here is CASSEWDRGRSEQFF. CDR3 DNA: TGTGCCAGCAGTGAGTGGGACAGGGGGCGCAGTGAGCAGTTCTTC.

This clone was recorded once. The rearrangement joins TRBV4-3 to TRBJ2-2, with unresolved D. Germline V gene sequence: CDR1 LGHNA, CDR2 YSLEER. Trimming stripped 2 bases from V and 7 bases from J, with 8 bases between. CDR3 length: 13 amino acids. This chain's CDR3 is CASSQNPGGELFF. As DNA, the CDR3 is TGCGCCAGCAGCCAAAACCCCGGCGGGGAGCTGTTTTTT.

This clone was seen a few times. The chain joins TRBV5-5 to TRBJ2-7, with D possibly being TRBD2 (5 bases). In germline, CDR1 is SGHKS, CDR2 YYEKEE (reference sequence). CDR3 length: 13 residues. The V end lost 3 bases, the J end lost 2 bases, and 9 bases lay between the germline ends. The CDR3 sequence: CASSWEWAYEQYF. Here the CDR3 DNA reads TGTGCCAGCAGCTGGGAGTGGGCCTACGAGCAGTACTTC.

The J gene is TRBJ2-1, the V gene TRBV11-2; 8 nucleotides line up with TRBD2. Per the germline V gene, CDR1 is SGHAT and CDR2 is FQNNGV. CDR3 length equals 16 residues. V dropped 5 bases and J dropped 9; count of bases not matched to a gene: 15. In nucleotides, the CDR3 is TGTGCCAGCAGCATTGCCGGGACTAGTAAGAGAGGTGAGCAGTTCTTC. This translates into CASSIAGTSKRGEQFF. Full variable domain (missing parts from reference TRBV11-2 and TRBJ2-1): EAGVAQSPRYKIIEKRQSVAFWCNPISGHATLYWYQQILGQGPKLLIQFQNNGVVDDSQLPKDRFSAERLKGVDSTLKIQPAKLEDSAVYLCASSIAGTSKRGEQFFGPGTRLTVL.

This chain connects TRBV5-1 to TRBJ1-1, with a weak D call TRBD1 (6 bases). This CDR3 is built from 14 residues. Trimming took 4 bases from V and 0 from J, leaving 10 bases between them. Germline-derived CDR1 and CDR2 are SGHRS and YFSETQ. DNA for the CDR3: TGCGCCAGCAGCAGGACAGCGATGAACACTGAAGCTTTCTTT. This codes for CASSRTAMNTEAFF.

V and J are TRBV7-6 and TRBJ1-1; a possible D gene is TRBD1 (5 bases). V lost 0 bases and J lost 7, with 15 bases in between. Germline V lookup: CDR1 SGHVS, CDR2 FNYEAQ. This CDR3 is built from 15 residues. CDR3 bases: TGTGCCAGCAGCTTAGCGGCCGGGGGAAGGGGTGAAGCTTTCTTT. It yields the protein CASSLAAGGRGEAFF.

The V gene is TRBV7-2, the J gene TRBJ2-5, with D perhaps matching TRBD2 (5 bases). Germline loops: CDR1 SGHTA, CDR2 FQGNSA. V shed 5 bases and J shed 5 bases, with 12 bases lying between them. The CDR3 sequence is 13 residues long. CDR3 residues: CASSRSRDETQYF. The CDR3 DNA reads TGTGCCAGCAGCCGTAGCCGGGATGAGACCCAGTACTTC.

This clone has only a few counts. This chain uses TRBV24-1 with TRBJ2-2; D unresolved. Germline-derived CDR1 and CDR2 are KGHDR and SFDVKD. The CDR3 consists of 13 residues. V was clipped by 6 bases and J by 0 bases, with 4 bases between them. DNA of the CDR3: TGTGCCACCAGTACTCCGAACACCGGGGAGCTGTTTTTT. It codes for CATSTPNTGELFF.

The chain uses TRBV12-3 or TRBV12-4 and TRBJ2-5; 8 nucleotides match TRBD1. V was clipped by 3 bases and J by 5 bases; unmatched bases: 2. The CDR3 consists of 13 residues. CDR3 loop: CASSLDRDETQYF. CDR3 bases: TGTGCCAGCAGTTTGGACAGGGACGAGACCCAGTACTTC.

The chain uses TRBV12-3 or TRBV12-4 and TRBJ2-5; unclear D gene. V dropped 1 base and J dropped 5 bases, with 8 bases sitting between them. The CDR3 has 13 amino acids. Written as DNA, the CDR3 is TGTGCCAGCAGTTTAGACGCGTCGGAGACCCAGTACTTC. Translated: CASSLDASETQYF.

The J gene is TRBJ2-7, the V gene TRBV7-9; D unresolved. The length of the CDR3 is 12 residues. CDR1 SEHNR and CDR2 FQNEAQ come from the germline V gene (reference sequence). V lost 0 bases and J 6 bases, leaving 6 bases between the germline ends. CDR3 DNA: TGTGCCAGCAGCTTAGCGTGGTCCGAGCAGTACTTC. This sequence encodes CASSLAWSEQYF. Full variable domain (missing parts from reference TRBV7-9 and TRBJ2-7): DTGVSQNPRHKITKRGQNVTFRCDPISEHNRLYWYRQTLGQGPEFLTYFQNEAQLEKSRLLSDRFSAERPKGSFSTLEIQRTEQGDSAMYLCASSLAWSEQYFGPGTRLTVT.

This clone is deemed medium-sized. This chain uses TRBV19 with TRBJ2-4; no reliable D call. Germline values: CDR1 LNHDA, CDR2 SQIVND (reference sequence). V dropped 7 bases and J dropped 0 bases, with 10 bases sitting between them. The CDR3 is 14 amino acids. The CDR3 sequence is CASTPSAAKNIQYF. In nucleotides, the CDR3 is TGTGCCAGTACCCCAAGCGCAGCCAAAAACATTCAGTACTTC.

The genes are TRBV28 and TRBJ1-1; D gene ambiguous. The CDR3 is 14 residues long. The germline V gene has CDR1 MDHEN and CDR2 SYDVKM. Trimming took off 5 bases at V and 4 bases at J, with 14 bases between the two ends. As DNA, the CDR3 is TGTGCCAGCAGTCCACCCTTTCCGGGCACTGAAGCTTTCTTT. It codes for CASSPPFPGTEAFF.

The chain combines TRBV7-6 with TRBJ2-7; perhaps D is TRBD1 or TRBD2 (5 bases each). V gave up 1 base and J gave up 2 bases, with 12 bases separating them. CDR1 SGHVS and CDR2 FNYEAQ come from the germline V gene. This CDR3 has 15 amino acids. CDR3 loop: CASSLGDVGTYEQYF. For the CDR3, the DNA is TGTGCCAGCAGCTTAGGGGACGTTGGGACCTACGAGCAGTACTTC.

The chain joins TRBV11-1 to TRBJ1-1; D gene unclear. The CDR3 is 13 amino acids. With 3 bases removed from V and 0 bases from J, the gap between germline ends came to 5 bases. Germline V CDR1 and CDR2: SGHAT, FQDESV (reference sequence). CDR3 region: CASSLDLNTEAFF. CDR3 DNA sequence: TGTGCCAGCAGCTTGGATTTGAACACTGAAGCTTTCTTT.

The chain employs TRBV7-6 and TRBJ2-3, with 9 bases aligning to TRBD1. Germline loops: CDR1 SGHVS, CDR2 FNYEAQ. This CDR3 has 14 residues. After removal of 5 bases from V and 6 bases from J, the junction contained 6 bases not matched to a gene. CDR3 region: CASSRLDRGDTQYF. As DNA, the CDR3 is TGTGCCAGCAGCCGTCTCGACAGGGGGGATACGCAGTATTTT.